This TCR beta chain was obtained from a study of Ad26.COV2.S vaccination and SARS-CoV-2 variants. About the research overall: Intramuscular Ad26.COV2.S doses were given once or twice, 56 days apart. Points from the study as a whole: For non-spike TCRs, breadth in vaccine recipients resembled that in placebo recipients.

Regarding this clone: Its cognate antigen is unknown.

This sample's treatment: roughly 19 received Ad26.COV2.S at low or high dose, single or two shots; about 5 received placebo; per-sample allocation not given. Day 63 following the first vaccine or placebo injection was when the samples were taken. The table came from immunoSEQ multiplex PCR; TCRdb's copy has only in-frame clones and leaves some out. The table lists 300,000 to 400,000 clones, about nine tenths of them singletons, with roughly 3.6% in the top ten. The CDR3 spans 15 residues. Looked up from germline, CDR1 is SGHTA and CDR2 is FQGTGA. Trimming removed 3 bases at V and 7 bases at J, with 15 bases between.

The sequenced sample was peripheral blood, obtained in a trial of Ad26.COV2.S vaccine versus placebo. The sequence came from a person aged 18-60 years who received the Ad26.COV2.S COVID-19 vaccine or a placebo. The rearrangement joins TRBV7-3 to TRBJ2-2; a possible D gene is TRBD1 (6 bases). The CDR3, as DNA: TGTGCCAGCAGCTTGCCAGGGGCCCAGCACGGGGAGCTGTTTTTT. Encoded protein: CASSLPGAQHGELFF.